This T cell receptor (beta chain) stems from a study of blood T cell repertoires in COVID-19. In the study overall: There were acute and convalescent COVID-19 samples, and they came from the United States, Italy and Spain. T cells, B-cell-depleted T cells, or PBMCs provided the cDNA or gDNA that served as material.

In the authors' workflow: Estimated nucleated cell counts came from reference gene primer amplification. Method: immunoSEQ multiplex PCR; TCRdb's copy keeps in-frame clones and lacks some. The V and J calls and clone size are taken from that table; D and trimming were inferred from the DNA. The table shows 40,000 to 50,000 clones, with around 90% occurring only once. Trimming at V came to 6 bases and at J to 2 bases, leaving 7 bases not matched to a gene. Looked up from germline, CDR1 is MNHEY and CDR2 is SVGEGT. The CDR3 sequence is 15 residues long. The clonotype comes from a man aged 55 to 70 with acute or convalescent COVID-19. This rearrangement joins TRBV6-2 or TRBV6-3 to TRBJ2-3; 8 positions match TRBD2. The sample comprised peripheral blood. CDR3 nucleotides: TGTGCCAGCAGCCGGGGGGGATCGCTCACAGATACGCAGTATTTT. Amino acids: CASSRGGSLTDTQYF.